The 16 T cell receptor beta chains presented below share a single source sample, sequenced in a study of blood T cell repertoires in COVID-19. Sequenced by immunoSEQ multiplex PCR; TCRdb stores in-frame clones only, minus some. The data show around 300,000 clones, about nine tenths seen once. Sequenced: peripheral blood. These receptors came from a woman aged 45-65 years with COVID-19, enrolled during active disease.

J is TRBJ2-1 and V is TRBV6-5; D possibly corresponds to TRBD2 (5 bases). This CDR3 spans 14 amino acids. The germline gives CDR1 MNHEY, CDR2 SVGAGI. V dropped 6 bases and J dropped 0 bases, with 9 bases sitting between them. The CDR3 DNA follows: TGTGCCAGCAGCCGGGATAGCTCCTACAATGAGCAGTTCTTC. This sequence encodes CASSRDSSYNEQFF.

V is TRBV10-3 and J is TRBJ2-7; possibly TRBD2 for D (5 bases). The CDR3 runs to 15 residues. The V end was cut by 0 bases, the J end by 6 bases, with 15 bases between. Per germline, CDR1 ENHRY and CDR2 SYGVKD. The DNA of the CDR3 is TGTGCCATCAGTGAGTCCCCCTCGACTGGAGGCGAGCAGTACTTC. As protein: CAISESPSTGGEQYF.

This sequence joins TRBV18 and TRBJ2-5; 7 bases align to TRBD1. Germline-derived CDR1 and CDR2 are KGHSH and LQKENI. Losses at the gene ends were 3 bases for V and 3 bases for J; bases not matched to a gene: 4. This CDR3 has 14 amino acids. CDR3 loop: CASSPTGPKETQYF. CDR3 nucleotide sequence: TGTGCCAGCTCACCGACAGGGCCTAAAGAGACCCAGTACTTC.

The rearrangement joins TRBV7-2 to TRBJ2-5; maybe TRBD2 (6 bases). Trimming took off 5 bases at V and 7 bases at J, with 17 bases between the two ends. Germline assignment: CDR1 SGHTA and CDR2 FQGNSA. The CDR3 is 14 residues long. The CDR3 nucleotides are TGTGCCAGCAGCCTAGAGACGACTAGTGCGACCCAGTACTTC. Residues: CASSLETTSATQYF. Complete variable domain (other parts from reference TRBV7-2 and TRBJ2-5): GAGVSQSPSNKVTEKGKDVELRCDPISGHTALYWYRQSLGQGLEFLIYFQGNSAPDKSGLPSDRFSAERTGGSVSTLTIQRTQQEDSAVYLCASSLETTSATQYFGPGTRLLVL.

The CDR3 DNA follows: TGTGCCAGCAGCTCTGGGCTAGCGGGAGGGAATGAGCAGTTCTTC. Its translation is CASSSGLAGGNEQFF. This chain uses TRBV5-5 with TRBJ2-1; 12 bases map to TRBD2. Germline V CDR1 and CDR2: SGHKS, YYEKEE (reference sequence). The trim removed 3 bases at V and 7 bases at J, leaving 5 bases unmatched. The CDR3 spans 15 residues.

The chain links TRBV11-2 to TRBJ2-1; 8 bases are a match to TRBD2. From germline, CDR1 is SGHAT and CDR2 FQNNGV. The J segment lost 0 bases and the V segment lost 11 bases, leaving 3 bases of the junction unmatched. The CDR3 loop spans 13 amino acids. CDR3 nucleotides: TGTGCCGGAAGCGGGGGCTCCTACAATGAGCAGTTCTTC. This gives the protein CAGSGGSYNEQFF.

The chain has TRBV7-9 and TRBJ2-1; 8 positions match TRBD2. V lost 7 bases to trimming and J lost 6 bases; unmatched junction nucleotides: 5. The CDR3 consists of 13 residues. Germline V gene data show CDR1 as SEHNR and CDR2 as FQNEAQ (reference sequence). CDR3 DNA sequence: TGTGCCAGCACCGCCAGCGGGAGCAATGAGCAGTTCTTC. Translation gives CASTASGSNEQFF.

CDR3 nucleotides: TGTGCCAGCAGCCAGGACGGGGAGTACGGGGAGCAGTACTTC. This codes for CASSQDGEYGEQYF. V and J are TRBV4-2 and TRBJ2-7; weak D call: TRBD2 (5 bases). Germline values: CDR1 LGHNA, CDR2 YNFKEQ. V was shortened by 3 bases and J by 7 bases, with 16 bases between the two germline ends. This CDR3 comprises 14 residues.

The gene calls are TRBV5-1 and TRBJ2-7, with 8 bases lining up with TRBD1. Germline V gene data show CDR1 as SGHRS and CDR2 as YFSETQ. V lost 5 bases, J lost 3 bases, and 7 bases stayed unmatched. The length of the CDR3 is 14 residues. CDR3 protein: CASRPDRVDYEQYF. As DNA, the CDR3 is TGCGCCAGCAGGCCGGACAGGGTGGACTACGAGCAGTACTTC.

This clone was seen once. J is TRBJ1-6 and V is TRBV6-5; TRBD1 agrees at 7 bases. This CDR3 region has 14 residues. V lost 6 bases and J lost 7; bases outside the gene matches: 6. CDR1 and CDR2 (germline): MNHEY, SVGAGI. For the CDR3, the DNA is TGTGCCAGCAGCCGCGACAGGGTCAATTCACCCCTCCACTTT. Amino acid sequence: CASSRDRVNSPLHF.

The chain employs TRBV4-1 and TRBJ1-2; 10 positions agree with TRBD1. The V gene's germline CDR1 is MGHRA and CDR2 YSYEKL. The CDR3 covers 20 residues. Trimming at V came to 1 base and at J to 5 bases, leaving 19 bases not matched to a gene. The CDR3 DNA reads TGCGCCAGCAGCCAAGCCTCGAAATTGACAGGGGGCCCACAACCATATGGCTACACCTTC. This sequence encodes CASSQASKLTGGPQPYGYTF.

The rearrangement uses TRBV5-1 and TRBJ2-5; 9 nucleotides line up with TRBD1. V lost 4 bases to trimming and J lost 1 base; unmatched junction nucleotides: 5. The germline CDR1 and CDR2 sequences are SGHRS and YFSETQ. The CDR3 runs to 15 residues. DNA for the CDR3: TGCGCCAGCAGCATGGGACAGGGAGGCCAAGAGACCCAGTACTTC. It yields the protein CASSMGQGGQETQYF.

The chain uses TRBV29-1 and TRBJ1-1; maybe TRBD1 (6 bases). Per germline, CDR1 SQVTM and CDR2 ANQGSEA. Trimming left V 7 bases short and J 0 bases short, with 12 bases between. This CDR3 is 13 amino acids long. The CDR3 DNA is TGCAGCGCTTTCCGGACAGTGAACACTGAAGCTTTCTTT. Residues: CSAFRTVNTEAFF.

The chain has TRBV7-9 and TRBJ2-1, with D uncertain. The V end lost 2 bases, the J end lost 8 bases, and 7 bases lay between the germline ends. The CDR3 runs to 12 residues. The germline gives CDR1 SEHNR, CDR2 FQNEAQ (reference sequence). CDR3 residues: CASSLWLDEQFF. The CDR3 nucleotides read TGTGCCAGCAGCTTATGGCTAGATGAGCAGTTCTTC.

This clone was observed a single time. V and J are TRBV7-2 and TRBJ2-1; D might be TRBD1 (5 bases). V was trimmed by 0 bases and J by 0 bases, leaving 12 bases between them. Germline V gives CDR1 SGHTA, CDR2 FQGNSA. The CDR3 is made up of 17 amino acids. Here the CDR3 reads CASSLAIGARSYNEQFF. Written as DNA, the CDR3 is TGTGCCAGCAGCTTAGCGATAGGGGCGCGCTCCTACAATGAGCAGTTCTTC.

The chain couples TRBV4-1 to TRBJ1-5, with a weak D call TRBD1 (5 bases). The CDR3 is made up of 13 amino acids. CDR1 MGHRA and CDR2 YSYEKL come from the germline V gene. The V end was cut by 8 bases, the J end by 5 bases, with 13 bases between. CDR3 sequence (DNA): TGCGCCAGCGGTTCCAGGGCCCATCAGCCCCAGCATTTT. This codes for CASGSRAHQPQHF.